The sequence of this T cell receptor (beta chain) was determined in a study of CD8 T cells in ankylosing spondylitis (dated by TCRdb to about 2017). Broadly, across the study: To find TCR variants linked to disease, the study profiled T cell receptor beta repertoires in ankylosing spondylitis patients and healthy donors. Peripheral blood was sampled, and synovial fluid was additionally collected from ankylosing spondylitis patients. In total, the full study cohort was made up of over a hundred healthy donors and some 26 ankylosing spondylitis patients.

Reading the germline V gene gives CDR1 MNHEY and CDR2 SVGAGI. The CDR3 runs 15 residues from the cysteine to the phenylalanine. Only the CDR3 part of the read is kept: 45 bases, read in frame from the first base. V loses 7 bases, J loses 1 base, and the germline ends lie 15 bases apart. This clonotype was detected a few times. The clone's antigen remains unknown. The record has no base qualities; no much larger clone is one base away. Study-wide findings and limitations: Significant enrichment of the disease-linked clones was reported in matched synovial fluid samples from ankylosing spondylitis patients. Blood from ankylosing spondylitis patients appeared to be characterized by a TCR beta motif composed of under ten highly homologous amino acid variants. Some TCR beta motif variants had previously been reported in synovial fluid and blood of reactive arthritis patients, which suggested common disease-initiation mechanisms. In peripheral blood, the disease-linked clones were found at relatively low frequencies and had a CD8+ phenotype.

TCRdb lists the instrument as Illumina HiSeq 2500. Quantitative 5'-RACE with molecular barcodes was the method used to prepare the TCR beta libraries. In the original analysis: To identify disease-linked TCR variants, a new computational method was used, one built on a probabilistic model of VDJ rearrangement. In TCRdb, the public reads were trimmed at Q25 with fastp and aligned with MiXCR, with productive beta chains retained. Every CDR3 protein is listed once, alongside the most common genes and DNA of its rows. The authors' filters were not applied to this entry. The sample table shows 700,000 to 1,000,000 distinct CDR3 sequences, and about 12% are seen once. The biggest ten clones account for approximately 0.51% of the sample.

The source is a male donor with ankylosing spondylitis. The sequence links TRBV6-5 to TRBJ2-3, and TRBD2 may be the D gene, going by 6 matching bases. Sequenced sample: blood, either unsorted or a sorted T cell fraction (not recorded which). In nucleotide form, the sequence is TGTGCCAGCAATTCGGCGGGGCGGGGCACAGATACGCAGTATTTT. It is translated as CASNSAGRGTDTQYF.